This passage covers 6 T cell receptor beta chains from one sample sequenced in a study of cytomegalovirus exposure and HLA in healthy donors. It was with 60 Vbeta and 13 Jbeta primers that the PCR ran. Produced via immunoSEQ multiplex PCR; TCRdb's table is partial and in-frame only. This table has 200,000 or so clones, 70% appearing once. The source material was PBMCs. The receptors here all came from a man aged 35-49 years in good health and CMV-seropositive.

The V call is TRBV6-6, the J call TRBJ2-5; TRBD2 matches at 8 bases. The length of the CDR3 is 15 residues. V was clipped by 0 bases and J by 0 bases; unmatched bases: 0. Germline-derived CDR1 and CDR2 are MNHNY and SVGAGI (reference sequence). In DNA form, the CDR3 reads TGTGCCAGCAGTTACTCGGGACTAGACCAAGAGACCCAGTACTTC. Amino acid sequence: CASSYSGLDQETQYF.

In nucleotides, the CDR3 is TGTGCCAGCAGCGTAGACTTAGGAGGGGGCAGAACTGAAAAACTGTTTTTT. Translating gives CASSVDLGGGRTEKLFF. The V gene is TRBV9, the J gene TRBJ1-4; 7 bases map to TRBD1. V shed 0 bases and J 7 bases; nucleotides not matched to a gene: 12. CDR1 is SGDLS, CDR2 YYNGEE, per germline. The CDR3 has 17 amino acids.

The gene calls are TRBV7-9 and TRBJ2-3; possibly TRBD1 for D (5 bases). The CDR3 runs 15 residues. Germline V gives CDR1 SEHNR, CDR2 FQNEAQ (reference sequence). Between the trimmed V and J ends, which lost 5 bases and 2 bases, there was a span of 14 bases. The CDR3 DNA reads TGTGCCAGCAGCCAGGCAGGGCCGATCACAGATACGCAGTATTTT. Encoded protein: CASSQAGPITDTQYF.

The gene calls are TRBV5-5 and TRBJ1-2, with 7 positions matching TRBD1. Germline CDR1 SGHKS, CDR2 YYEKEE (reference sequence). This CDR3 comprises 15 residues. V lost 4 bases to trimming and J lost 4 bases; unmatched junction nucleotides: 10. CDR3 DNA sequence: TGTGCCAGCAGCACCCCTCGACAGGGCCGCTATGGCTACACCTTC. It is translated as CASSTPRQGRYGYTF.

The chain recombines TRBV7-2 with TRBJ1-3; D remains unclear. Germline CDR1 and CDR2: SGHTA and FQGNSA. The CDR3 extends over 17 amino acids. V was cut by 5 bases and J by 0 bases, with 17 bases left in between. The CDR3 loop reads CASSITVSLSSGNTIYF. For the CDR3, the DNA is TGTGCCAGCAGCATTACTGTCTCACTGAGCTCTGGAAACACCATATATTTT.

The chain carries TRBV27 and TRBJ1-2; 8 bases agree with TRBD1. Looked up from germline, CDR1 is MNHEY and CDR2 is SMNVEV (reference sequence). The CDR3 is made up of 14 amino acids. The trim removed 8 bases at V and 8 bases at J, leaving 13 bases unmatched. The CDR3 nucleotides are TGTGCCAGCGGCAGGACAGGGAATTCGAAAGGCTACACCTTC. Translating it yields CASGRTGNSKGYTF.